This TCR beta chain was captured by sequencing in a study of cytomegalovirus exposure and HLA in healthy donors (dated by TCRdb to the late 2010s). About the full investigation: According to a later analysis, one platform produced both the approximately 110 validation repertoires and the 700 or so repertoires of the first cohort. The study aimed to test whether signatures of past pathogen exposure could be identified by cataloging public T cell receptors. Besides the first cohort of 666 subjects, a separate validation cohort made up of roughly 120 different subjects was used. High-throughput TCR immunosequencing, statistical association of individual TCRs with disease status, and machine learning were combined to predict cytomegalovirus infection status.

Inclusive of the bounding cysteine and phenylalanine, the CDR3 is 15 residues long. Just the 45-base CDR3 DNA is kept, in frame starting at base 1. Between the V and J ends, shortened by 4 bases and 2 bases respectively, the junction contains 12 bases. Reading the germline V gene gives CDR1 MRHNA and CDR2 SNTAGT. With regard to this clone: No antigen is known for it. No base qualities exist here, and no much larger clone lies one base off it.

Beyond this particular receptor, the publication reports: In the study, 150 to 200 TCR beta chains were listed as associated with cytomegalovirus. While some public TCRs were present in many individuals, most TCR sequences turned up only very rarely across donors. All 120 or so repertoires were used to score co-occurrence in the validation cohort in a later analysis, because that analysis had no HLA typing for the cohort. The classifier was reported to diagnose cytomegalovirus status with high specificity and sensitivity in both the original and validation cohorts. According to the authors, the approach could potentially be generalized to other disease states and immunological phenotypes. Three of the identified cytomegalovirus-associated TCR beta chains were confirmed in vitro to be specific for cytomegalovirus antigens. In a later analysis, TCRs clustered in the first cohort were found to also tend to co-occur in the 120 validation repertoires, with approximately 95% of cluster scores above 0.

The donors belonged to the validation cohort of 120 subjects, which was separate from the approximately 700-subject first cohort. The library was generated by the immunoSEQ multiplex PCR assay. The authors processed their data as follows. A statistical classification framework was developed to diagnose cytomegalovirus status using the catalog of TCR beta chain sequences. TCRdb retrieved this table from immuneACCESS and kept in-frame rearrangements only. Not all clones are present; in checked studies, unresolved V genes account for under half, and no reason is known for the remainder. D and trimming were read from the DNA, whereas the V and J calls and clone size are those reported in that table. The sample table contains some 120,000 clones; only one count was recorded for around 94% of them. Jointly, the top ten make up over 1% of the sample.

The source of this sequence is a woman in her late teens or twenties in good health and CMV-seronegative. The rearranged segments are TRBV6-4 and TRBJ2-1; the D region possibly corresponds to TRBD2 (6 bases align). The sample taken for sequencing was PBMCs. The DNA is TGTGCCAGCAGTGTGGAGCGGGTACCCTACAATGAGCAGTTCTTC. This translates into CASSVERVPYNEQFF.